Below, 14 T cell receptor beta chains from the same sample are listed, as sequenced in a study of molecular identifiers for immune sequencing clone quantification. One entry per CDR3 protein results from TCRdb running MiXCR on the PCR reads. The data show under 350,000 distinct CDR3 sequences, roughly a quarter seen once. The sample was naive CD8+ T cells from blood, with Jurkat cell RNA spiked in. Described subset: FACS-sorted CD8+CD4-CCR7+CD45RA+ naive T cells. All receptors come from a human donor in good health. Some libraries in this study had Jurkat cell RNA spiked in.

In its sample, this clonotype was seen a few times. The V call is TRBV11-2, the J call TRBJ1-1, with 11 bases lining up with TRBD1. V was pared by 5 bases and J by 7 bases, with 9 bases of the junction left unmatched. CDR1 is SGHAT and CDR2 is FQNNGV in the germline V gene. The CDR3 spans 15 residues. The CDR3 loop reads CASSLGTGGFDEAFF. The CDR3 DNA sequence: TGTGCCAGCAGCCTGGGGACAGGGGGGTTTGATGAAGCTTTCTTT.

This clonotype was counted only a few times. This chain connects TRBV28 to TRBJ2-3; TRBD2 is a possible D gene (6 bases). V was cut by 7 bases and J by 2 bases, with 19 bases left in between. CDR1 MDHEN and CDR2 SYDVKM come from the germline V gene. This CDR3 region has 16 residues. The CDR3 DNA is TGTGCCAGCACCCTTCGACTAGTCTTCAACACAGATACGCAGTATTTT. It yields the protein CASTLRLVFNTDTQYF.

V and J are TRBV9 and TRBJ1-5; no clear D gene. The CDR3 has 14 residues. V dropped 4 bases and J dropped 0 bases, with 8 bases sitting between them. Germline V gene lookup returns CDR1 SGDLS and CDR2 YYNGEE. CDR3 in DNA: TGTGCCAGCAGCATTGGAAGTAGCAATCAGCCCCAGCATTTT. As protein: CASSIGSSNQPQHF.

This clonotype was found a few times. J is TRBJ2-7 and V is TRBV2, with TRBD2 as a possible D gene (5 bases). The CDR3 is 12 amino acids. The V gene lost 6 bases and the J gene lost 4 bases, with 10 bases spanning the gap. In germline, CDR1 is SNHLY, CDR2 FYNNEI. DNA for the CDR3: TGTGCCAGCAGGCTCGGGGTATACGAGCAGTACTTC. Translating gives CASRLGVYEQYF. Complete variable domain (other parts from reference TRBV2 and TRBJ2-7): EPEVTQTPSHQVTQMGQEVILRCVPISNHLYFYWYRQILGQKVEFLVSFYNNEISEKSEIFDDQFSVERPDGSNFTLKIRSTKLEDSAMYFCASRLGVYEQYFGPGTRLTVT.

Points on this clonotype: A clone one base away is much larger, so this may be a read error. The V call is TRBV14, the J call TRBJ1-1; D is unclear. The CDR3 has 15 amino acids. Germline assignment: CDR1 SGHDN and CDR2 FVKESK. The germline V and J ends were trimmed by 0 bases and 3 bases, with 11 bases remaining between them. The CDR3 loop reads CASSQEAAVYTEAFF. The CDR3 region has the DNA TGTGCCAGCAGCCAAGAAGCAGCAGTCTACACTGAAGCTTTCTTT.

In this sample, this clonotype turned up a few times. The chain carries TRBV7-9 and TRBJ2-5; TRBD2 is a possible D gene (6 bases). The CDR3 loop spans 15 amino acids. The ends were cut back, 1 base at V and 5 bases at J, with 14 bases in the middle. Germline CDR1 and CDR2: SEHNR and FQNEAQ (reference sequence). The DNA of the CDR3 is TGTGCCAGCAGCTTAGTTGCGGGCGGGACGGAGACCCAGTACTTC. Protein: CASSLVAGGTETQYF.

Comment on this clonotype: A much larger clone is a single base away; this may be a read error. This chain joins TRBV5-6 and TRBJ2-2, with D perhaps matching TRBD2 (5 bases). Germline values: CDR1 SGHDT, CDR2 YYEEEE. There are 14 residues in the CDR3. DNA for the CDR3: TGTGCCAGCAGCTTCGGCAGGAACACCGGGGAGCTGTTATTT. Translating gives CASSFGRNTGELLF.

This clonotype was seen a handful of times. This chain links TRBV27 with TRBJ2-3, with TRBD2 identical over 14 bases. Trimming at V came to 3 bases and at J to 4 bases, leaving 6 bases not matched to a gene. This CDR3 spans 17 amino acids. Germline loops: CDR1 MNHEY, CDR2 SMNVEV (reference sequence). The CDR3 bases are TGTGCCAGCAGTTTCCACTTGGGACTAGCGGGGGCAGATACGCAGTATTTT. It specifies CASSFHLGLAGADTQYF.

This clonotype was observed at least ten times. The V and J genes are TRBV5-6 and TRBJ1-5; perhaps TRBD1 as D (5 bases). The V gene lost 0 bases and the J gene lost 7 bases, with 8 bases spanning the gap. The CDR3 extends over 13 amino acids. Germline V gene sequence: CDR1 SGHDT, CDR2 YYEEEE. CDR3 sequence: CASSLEGHQPQHF. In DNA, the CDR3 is TGTGCCAGCAGCTTGGAGGGGCACCAGCCCCAGCATTTT.

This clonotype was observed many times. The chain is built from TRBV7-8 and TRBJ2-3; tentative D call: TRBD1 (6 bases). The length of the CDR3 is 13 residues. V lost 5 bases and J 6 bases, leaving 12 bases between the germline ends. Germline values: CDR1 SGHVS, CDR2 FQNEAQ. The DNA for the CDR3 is TGTGCCAGCAGCGAGCACAGGGTTGATACGCAGTATTTT. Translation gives CASSEHRVDTQYF. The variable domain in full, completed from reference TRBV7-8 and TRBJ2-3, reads GAGVSQSPRYKVAKRGQDVALRCDPISGHVSLFWYQQALGQGPEFLTYFQNEAQLDKSGLPSDRFFAERPEGSVSTLKIQRTQQEDSAVYLCASSEHRVDTQYFGPGTRLTVL.

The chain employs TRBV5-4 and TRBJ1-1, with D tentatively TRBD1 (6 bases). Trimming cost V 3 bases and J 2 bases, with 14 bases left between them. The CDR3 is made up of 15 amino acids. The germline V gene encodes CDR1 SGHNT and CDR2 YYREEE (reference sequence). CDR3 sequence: CASSSRGYLNTEAFF. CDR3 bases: TGTGCCAGCAGCTCCAGGGGCTACCTAAACACTGAAGCTTTCTTT. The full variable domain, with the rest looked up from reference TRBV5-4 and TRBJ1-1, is ETGVTQSPTHLIKTRGQQVTLRCSSQSGHNTVSWYQQALGQGPQFIFQYYREEENGRGNFPPRFSGLQFPNYSSELNVNALELDDSALYLCASSSRGYLNTEAFFGQGTRLTVV.

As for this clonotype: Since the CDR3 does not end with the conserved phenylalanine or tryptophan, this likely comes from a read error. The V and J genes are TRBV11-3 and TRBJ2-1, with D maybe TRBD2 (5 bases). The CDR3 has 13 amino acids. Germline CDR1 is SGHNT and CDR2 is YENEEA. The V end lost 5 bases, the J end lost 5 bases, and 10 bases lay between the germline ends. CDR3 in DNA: TGTGCCAGCAGCCCGTTCGGGGACAATGAGCAGTTCCTC. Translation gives CASSPFGDNEQFL.

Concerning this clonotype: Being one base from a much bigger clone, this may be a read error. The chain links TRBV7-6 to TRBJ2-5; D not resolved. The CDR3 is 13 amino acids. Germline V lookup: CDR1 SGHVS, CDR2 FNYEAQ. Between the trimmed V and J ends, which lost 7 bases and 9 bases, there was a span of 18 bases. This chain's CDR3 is CASTPDPGEPQYF. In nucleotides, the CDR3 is TGTGCCAGCACCCCGGACCCTGGCGAGCCCCAGTACTTC.

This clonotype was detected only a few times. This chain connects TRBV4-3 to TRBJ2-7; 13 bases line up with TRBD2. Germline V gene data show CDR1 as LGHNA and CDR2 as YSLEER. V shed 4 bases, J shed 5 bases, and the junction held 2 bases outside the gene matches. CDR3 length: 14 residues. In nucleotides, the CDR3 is TGCGCCAGCAGCCGCGGACTAGCGGGGGACGAGCAGTACTTC. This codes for CASSRGLAGDEQYF.